The 19 T cell receptor beta chains listed next were all sequenced from one sample in a study of T-cell reconstitution after alpha-beta-depleted transplantation in children. The TCRbeta library incorporated unique molecular identifiers. TCRdb re-called the PCR reads with MiXCR, one entry per CDR3 protein. The table shows fewer than 700,000 distinct CDR3 sequences, with roughly 13% occurring only once. Sample: PBMCs, mostly from graft donor cells, taken 360 days after TCRalphabeta/CD19-depleted stem cell transplant. The receptors come from a male patient between 5 and 17 years old who had a stem cell transplant for acute myeloid leukemia, so the T cells may come from the graft donor.

This clonotype was seen a few times. The chain uses TRBV7-8 and TRBJ2-5, with unresolved D. The germline V and J ends were trimmed by 9 bases and 5 bases, with 10 bases remaining between them. The V gene's germline CDR1 is SGHVS and CDR2 FQNEAQ. This CDR3 comprises 11 residues. CDR3 bases: TGTGCCAGTACCCGTATTGAGACCCAGTACTTC. Translated: CASTRIETQYF. The whole variable domain, remainder taken from reference TRBV7-8 and TRBJ2-5, is GAGVSQSPRYKVAKRGQDVALRCDPISGHVSLFWYQQALGQGPEFLTYFQNEAQLDKSGLPSDRFFAERPEGSVSTLKIQRTQQEDSAVYLCASTRIETQYFGPGTRLLVL.

In its sample, this clonotype was seen many times. The gene calls are TRBV29-1 and TRBJ2-3; 10 nucleotides align to TRBD2. Germline CDR1 reads SQVTM; CDR2 reads ANQGSEA. V shed 3 bases and J 1 base; nucleotides not matched to a gene: 1. The CDR3 spans 14 residues. Here the CDR3 DNA reads TGCAGCGTTGATCTAGCGGGGGGCACAGATACGCAGTATTTT. This translates into CSVDLAGGTDTQYF.

This chain links TRBV5-1 with TRBJ2-3; TRBD1 matches 8 bases. With V trimmed by 0 bases and J by 4 bases, 7 bases remained unmatched. This CDR3 is 16 amino acids long. Per the germline V gene, CDR1 is SGHRS and CDR2 is YFSETQ. DNA for the CDR3: TGCGCCAGCAGCTTGGAGGCAGGGGGCTTGGCAGATACGCAGTATTTT. Amino acid sequence: CASSLEAGGLADTQYF.

V usage is TRBV7-9 and J usage is TRBJ2-3, with D possibly matching TRBD2 (6 bases). Per the germline V gene, CDR1 is SEHNR and CDR2 is FQNEAQ (reference sequence). The CDR3 is 15 amino acids. V gave up 11 bases and J gave up 1 base, with 19 bases separating them. CDR3 sequence (DNA): TGTGCCGGATCCGCCGGGACTTCCCGCACAGATACGCAGTATTTT. Protein: CAGSAGTSRTDTQYF.

The rearrangement links TRBV4-2 to TRBJ2-1; maybe TRBD2 (5 bases). This CDR3 is built from 16 residues. The ends were cut back, 4 bases at V and 6 bases at J, with 19 bases in the middle. Germline CDR1 LGHNA, CDR2 YNFKEQ. CDR3 amino acids: CASSRRVDPGSNEQFF. The DNA for the CDR3 is TGTGCCAGCAGCCGAAGGGTGGACCCGGGAAGCAATGAGCAGTTCTTC.

This clonotype has a count of ten or more. The chain employs TRBV29-1 and TRBJ2-7; 8 bases are shared with TRBD2. CDR1 is SQVTM and CDR2 is ANQGSEA in the germline V gene. V lost 4 bases, J lost 6 bases, and 8 bases stayed unmatched. This CDR3 is 13 amino acids long. The CDR3 DNA is TGCAGCGTTGTTCCAGCGGGAGTGGCCGAGCAGTACTTC. Protein sequence: CSVVPAGVAEQYF.

The CDR3 DNA reads as TGCGCCAGCAGCTCCGAGGGTGCTTTCTTT. Encoded protein: CASSSEGAFF. The chain carries TRBV5-1 and TRBJ1-1; D unresolved. The V end was cut by 3 bases, the J end by 11 bases, with 8 bases between. CDR1 and CDR2 from the germline V gene are SGHRS and YFSETQ. There are 10 residues in the CDR3.

This clonotype was detected many times. The rearrangement uses TRBV7-9 and TRBJ1-5, with 9 bases matching TRBD1. This CDR3 is 15 amino acids long. The ends lost 5 bases at V and 3 bases at J; junction bases unmatched: 5. CDR1 and CDR2 (germline): SEHNR, FQNEAQ (reference sequence). DNA for the CDR3: TGTGCCAGCAGCCCAACAGGGGGCATCAATCAGCCCCAGCATTTT. It codes for CASSPTGGINQPQHF.

This clonotype was seen repeatedly, ten times or more. The rearrangement uses TRBV28 and TRBJ1-4; 9 nucleotides line up with TRBD1. Germline loops: CDR1 MDHEN, CDR2 SYDVKM. The CDR3 is made up of 18 amino acids. With 6 bases clipped from V and 4 bases from J, the junction kept 15 bases outside the gene matches. The CDR3 protein is CASSLDRDRVWGNEKLFF. The CDR3 nucleotides read TGTGCCAGCAGCCTGGACCGGGACAGGGTTTGGGGTAATGAAAAACTGTTTTTT.

This clonotype was seen ten or more times. This chain links TRBV5-8 with TRBJ2-1; a weak D match, TRBD1 (6 bases). The CDR3 is made up of 16 amino acids. Trimming shortened V by 2 bases and J by 0 bases, and 12 bases separated the two germline ends. Germline V gene data show CDR1 as SGHTS and CDR2 as YDEGEE. CDR3 coding DNA: TGTGCCAGCAGCTTAACCACAGGGTACTCCTACAATGAGCAGTTCTTC. It specifies CASSLTTGYSYNEQFF.

This clonotype was detected ten times or more. V gene TRBV7-9 combines with J gene TRBJ1-6; no clear D gene. V dropped 5 bases and J dropped 0 bases, with 11 bases sitting between them. Looked up from germline, CDR1 is SEHNR and CDR2 is FQNEAQ (reference sequence). The CDR3 runs to 16 residues. The CDR3, as DNA: TGTGCCAGCAGCCCGGCGTTGAGCTCCTATAATTCACCCCTCCACTTT. Translating it yields CASSPALSSYNSPLHF.

The sample holds a few counts of this clonotype. The rearrangement joins TRBV5-5 to TRBJ2-7; 7 bases map to TRBD2. The V segment lost 0 bases and the J segment 3 bases; nucleotides outside the gene matches: 6. The CDR3 runs to 15 residues. Germline CDR1 and CDR2: SGHKS and YYEKEE (reference sequence). CDR3 sequence reads: CASSLASGAHYEQYF. The CDR3 coding sequence is TGTGCCAGCAGCTTGGCGAGCGGGGCCCACTACGAGCAGTACTTC.

V usage is TRBV7-3 and J usage is TRBJ2-3, with D perhaps TRBD2 (7 bases). Trimming removed 8 bases from V and 5 bases from J, with 14 bases in between. The CDR3 is 13 residues long. Per germline, CDR1 SGHTA and CDR2 FQGTGA. The chain's CDR3 is CASSGGTGDTQYF. The CDR3 DNA follows: TGTGCCAGCTCGGGGGGCACTGGAGATACGCAGTATTTT.

The chain uses TRBV29-1 and TRBJ2-7; D is unclear. Trimming left V 1 base short and J 1 base short, with 14 bases between. This CDR3 has 15 residues. The germline V gene encodes CDR1 SQVTM and CDR2 ANQGSEA. The CDR3 protein is CSVEGIGQFSYEQYF. CDR3 in DNA: TGCAGCGTTGAAGGGATAGGGCAGTTTTCCTACGAGCAGTACTTC.

The chain is built from TRBV7-3 and TRBJ2-5; D is ambiguous. The V gene lost 4 bases and the J gene lost 5 bases, with 11 bases spanning the gap. Germline CDR1 and CDR2: SGHTA and FQGTGA. The length of the CDR3 is 13 residues. The CDR3 DNA reads TGTGCCAGCAGCTCCTACGCGACGGAGACCCAGTACTTC. Translation: CASSSYATETQYF.

J is TRBJ2-1 and V is TRBV7-2, with 10 bases matching TRBD2. There are 15 residues in the CDR3. The V segment lost 1 base and the J segment 8 bases; nucleotides outside the gene matches: 5. The germline gives CDR1 SGHTA, CDR2 FQGNSA. DNA for the CDR3: TGTGCCAGCAGCTTAGGGCTAGCGGGAGATTATGAGCAGTTCTTC. Translating it yields CASSLGLAGDYEQFF.

There are many counts of this clonotype. This chain uses TRBV7-3 with TRBJ2-1; 8 bases are shared with TRBD2. The CDR3 extends over 16 amino acids. CDR1 is SGHTA and CDR2 is FQGTGA in the germline V gene. Unmatched junction bases numbered 5, after V lost 0 bases and J lost 4 bases. In nucleotides, the CDR3 is TGTGCCAGCAGCTTAACTCGTCTAGCGGGTTACAATGAGCAGTTCTTC. Its protein product is CASSLTRLAGYNEQFF.

The V and J genes are TRBV27 and TRBJ2-7; 10 bases fit TRBD1. The CDR3 covers 14 residues. Per germline, CDR1 MNHEY and CDR2 SMNVEV (reference sequence). With V trimmed by 5 bases and J by 5 bases, 6 bases remained unmatched. In DNA form, the CDR3 reads TGTGCCAGCAGTCAAGACGACAGGGGGCACGAGCAGTACTTC. Encoded protein: CASSQDDRGHEQYF.

This clonotype was counted many times. The chain links TRBV5-1 to TRBJ2-3; the D is unclear. Germline CDR1 reads SGHRS; CDR2 reads YFSETQ. V was pared by 2 bases and J by 6 bases, with 7 bases between. The CDR3 has 12 amino acids. In DNA, the CDR3 is TGCGCCAGCAGCTTACTAATGGATACGCAGTATTTT. It encodes CASSLLMDTQYF.